The text below deals with one T cell receptor (beta chain). What it binds is unknown. CDR1 is LNHDA, CDR2 SQIVND, per germline (reference sequence). The V and J ends lost 7 bases and 7 bases respectively, with 26 bases between them. The CDR3 length is 17 residues. The sample belongs to a study of siplizumab effects on memory and regulatory T cells. Sequenced by immunoSEQ multiplex PCR; TCRdb stores in-frame clones only, minus some. This sample has some 97,000 clones, with 94% found just once. Study-wide results and limits: The study found naive T cells seemingly more diverse than memory cells and seemingly major alloresponse contributors.

The gene calls are TRBV19 and TRBJ1-5; the D gene is possibly TRBD1 (6 bases). This sequence originates from a human donor in good health. Specimen: non-Treg CD4+ T cells sorted from blood. The CDR3 DNA reads TGTGCCAGTAAGGAGAGGGGGATCCCTAAGAGAGACCAGCCCCAGCATTTT. It is translated as CASKERGIPKRDQPQHF.